This T cell receptor (beta chain) came from a study of identical twins. There are a few counts of this clonotype. What it recognizes is unknown. From the 5' RACE reads, TCRdb called clonotypes with MiXCR, one entry per CDR3 protein. Found here are approximately 700,000 distinct CDR3 sequences, about 20% of them singletons; the top ten hold about 12%. Study-wide points: Cord blood's abundant beta clonotypes had fewer insertions, unlike memory repertoires.

These sequences were also reported in another study, on T cells expressing NK-cell markers. This second study says: The study sequenced eight donors, seven HCMV-seropositive and one seronegative. A few donors' CD3+CD56-NKG2C+ cells were dominated by the same clonotypes.

This TCR was recovered from a woman between 18 and 30 years old in good health. Sequencing was done on a sample of PBMCs.

The DNA for the CDR3 is TGCAGTGCTAGAGAGGCTAGCGCAGAAACTGAGCAGTTCTTC. It yields the protein CSAREASAETEQFF. V and J are TRBV20-1 and TRBJ2-1; possible D gene TRBD2, 6 bases. The CDR3 sequence is 14 residues long. Between the trimmed V and J ends, which lost 0 bases and 9 bases, there was a span of 15 bases. The germline gives CDR1 DFQATT, CDR2 SNEGSKA (reference sequence).